The clone carrying this T cell receptor beta chain was picked up many times. CDR1 and CDR2 from the germline V gene are SGHTA and FQGNSA. Trimming left V 5 bases short and J 2 bases short, with 15 bases between. The CDR3 runs to 15 residues. Indicated time point: blood at routine non-recurrence follow-up after resection. Tumor, nontumor lung or frozen PBMC supplied whole RNA, sequenced without sorting. The record originates from a study of spatial heterogeneity in lung cancer. Whole-study context: Follow-up PBMC samples were sequenced when available, at a median of around 2 years after resection. The study consistently detected more beta-chain than alpha-chain sequences. Raw-read counts averaged over ten per unique TCR and UMI combination.

TCRdb re-called the 5' RACE reads with MiXCR, one entry per CDR3 protein. This sample has about 52,000 distinct CDR3 sequences, with around 6.7% found just once. Source: PBMCs, taken at follow-up. The chain has TRBV7-2 and TRBJ1-2; possible D gene TRBD1, 5 bases. This receptor was identified in a female donor with early-stage non-small cell lung cancer. The CDR3 sequence is CASSPDRQRNYGYTF. As DNA, the CDR3 is TGTGCCAGCAGCCCCGATAGACAGAGGAACTATGGCTACACCTTC. The full variable domain, its missing parts supplied by reference TRBV7-2 and TRBJ1-2, is GAGVSQSPSNKVTEKGKDVELRCDPISGHTALYWYRQSLGQGLEFLIYFQGNSAPDKSGLPSDRFSAERTGGSVSTLTIQRTQQEDSAVYLCASSPDRQRNYGYTFGSGTRLTVV.